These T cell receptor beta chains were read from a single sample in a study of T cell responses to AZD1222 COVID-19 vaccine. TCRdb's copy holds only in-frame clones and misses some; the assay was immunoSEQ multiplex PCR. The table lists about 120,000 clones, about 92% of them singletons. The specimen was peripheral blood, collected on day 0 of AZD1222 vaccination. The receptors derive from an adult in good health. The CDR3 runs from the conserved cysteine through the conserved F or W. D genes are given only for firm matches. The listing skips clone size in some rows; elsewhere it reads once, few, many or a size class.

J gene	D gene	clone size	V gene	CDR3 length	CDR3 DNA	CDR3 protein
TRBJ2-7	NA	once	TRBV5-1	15	TGCGCCAGCAGCTTGGGGGGAGCCCCCTTGGGCGAGCAGTACTTC	CASSLGGAPLGEQYF
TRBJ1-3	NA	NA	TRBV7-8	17	TGTGCCAGCAGCCCCGCATCGGTTACGAGCTCTGGAAACACCATATATTTT	CASSPASVTSSGNTIYF
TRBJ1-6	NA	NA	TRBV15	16	TGTGCCACCAGCAGGGTGCAGGCATCCTATAATTCACCCCTCCACTTT	CATSRVQASYNSPLHF
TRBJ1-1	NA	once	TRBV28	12	TGTGCCAGCAGTTACCAACCACCGGAAGCTTTCTTT	CASSYQPPEAFF
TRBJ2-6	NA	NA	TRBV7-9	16	TGTGCCAGCAGCTTAGAAGCCCTCTCTGGGGCCAACGTCCTGACTTTC	CASSLEALSGANVLTF
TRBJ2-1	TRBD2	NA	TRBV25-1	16	TGTGCCAGCAGTTGGTATAGCGGGAGCCCTTGGAATGAGCAGTTCTTC	CASSWYSGSPWNEQFF
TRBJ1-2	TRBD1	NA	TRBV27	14	TGTGCCAGCAGTTCGGGACAGGGATCCTATGGCTACACCTTC	CASSSGQGSYGYTF
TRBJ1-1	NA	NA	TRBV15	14	TGTGCCACCAGCAGAGGGGTTGGCCCCACTGAAGCTTTCTTT	CATSRGVGPTEAFF
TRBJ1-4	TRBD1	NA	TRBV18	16	TGTGCCAGCTCACAAGCGACAGGGAAGCGGAGTGAAAAACTGTTTTTT	CASSQATGKRSEKLFF
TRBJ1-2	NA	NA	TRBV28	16	TGTGCCAGCATTACTGCCCGGACGGGACCCAACTATGGCTACACCTTC	CASITARTGPNYGYTF
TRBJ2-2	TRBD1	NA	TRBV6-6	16	TGTGCCAGCAGTGGCTGGACAGGGGGCGGTTCTGGGGAGCTGTTTTTT	CASSGWTGGGSGELFF
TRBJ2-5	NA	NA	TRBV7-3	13	TGTGCCAGCAGCTTACGGGCTCAAGAGACCCAGTACTTC	CASSLRAQETQYF
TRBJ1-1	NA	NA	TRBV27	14	TGTGCCAGCACTCATATCGGGGTGAACACTGAAGCTTTCTTT	CASTHIGVNTEAFF
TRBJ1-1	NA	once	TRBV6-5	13	TGTGCCAGCAATTACCAGGGTGGGACTGAAGCTTTCTTT	CASNYQGGTEAFF
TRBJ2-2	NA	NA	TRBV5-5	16	TGTGCCAGCAGCCGCTTAGCGAGTTGGGGCACCGGGGAGCTGTTTTTT	CASSRLASWGTGELFF
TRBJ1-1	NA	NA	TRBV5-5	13	TGTGCCAGCAGCTTTTTGGATAACACTGAAGCTTTCTTT	CASSFLDNTEAFF
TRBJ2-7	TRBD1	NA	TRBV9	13	TGTGCCAGCAGCACAGGACAGGAGTACGAGCAGTACTTC	CASSTGQEYEQYF
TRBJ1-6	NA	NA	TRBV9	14	TGTGCCAGCAGCGCGCAGGGGCCTAATTCACCCCTCCACTTT	CASSAQGPNSPLHF
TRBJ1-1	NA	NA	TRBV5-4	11	TGTGCCAGCAGCCGGAACACTGAAGCTTTCTTT	CASSRNTEAFF
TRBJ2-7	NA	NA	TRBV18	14	TGTGCCAGCTCACCACTGGCCCCGGACGACGAGCAGTACTTC	CASSPLAPDDEQYF
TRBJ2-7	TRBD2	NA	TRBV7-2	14	TGTGCCAGCAGCCCCCTAGCGGGAGGGGGGGAGCAGTACTTC	CASSPLAGGGEQYF
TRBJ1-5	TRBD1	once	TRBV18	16	TGTGCCAGCTCACCGACAGGGGGCCATAGCAATCAGCCCCAGCATTTT	CASSPTGGHSNQPQHF
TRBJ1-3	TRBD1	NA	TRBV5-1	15	TGCGCCAGCAGCGCGCAACAGGGGGCTGGAAACACCATATATTTT	CASSAQQGAGNTIYF
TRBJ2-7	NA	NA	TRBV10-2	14	TGCGCCAGCAGTGAGGGGGGACACCTATACGAGCAGTACTTC	CASSEGGHLYEQYF
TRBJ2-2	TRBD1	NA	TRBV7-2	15	TGTGCCAGCAGCTCCAGGGGGCAGAACACCGGGGAGCTGTTTTTT	CASSSRGQNTGELFF
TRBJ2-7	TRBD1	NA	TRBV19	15	TGTGCCAGTAGTACTCGGGACAGGGCCTCCTACGAGCAGTACTTC	CASSTRDRASYEQYF
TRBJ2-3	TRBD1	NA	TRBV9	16	TGTGCCAGCAGCGCAGCCGGGACAGCCTACACAGATACGCAGTATTTT	CASSAAGTAYTDTQYF
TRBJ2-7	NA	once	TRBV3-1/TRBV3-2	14	TGTGCCAGCAGCCAAGCGGGAAAGAGCTACGAGCAGTACTTC	CASSQAGKSYEQYF
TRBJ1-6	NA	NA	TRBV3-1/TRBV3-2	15	TGTGCCAGCAGCCTGCTAGCGGGAGGGAATTCACCCCTCCACTTT	CASSLLAGGNSPLHF
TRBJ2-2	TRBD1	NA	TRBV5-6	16	TGTGCCAGCAGCTTGAACCCGGGACAGGCCACCGGGGAGCTGTTTTTT	CASSLNPGQATGELFF
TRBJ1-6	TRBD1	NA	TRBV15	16	TGTGCCACCAGCAGAGAACGGCCAGGGGGGGATTCACCCCTCCACTTT	CATSRERPGGDSPLHF
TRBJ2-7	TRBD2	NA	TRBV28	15	TGTGCCAGCAGTTTAGGTGGGGCGCGGGGGACGGAGCAGTACTTC	CASSLGGARGTEQYF
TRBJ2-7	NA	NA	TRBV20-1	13	TGCAGTGCTAGTAGCACCGACACCTACGAGCAGTACTTC	CSASSTDTYEQYF
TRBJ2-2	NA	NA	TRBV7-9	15	TGTGCCAGCAGCCCCCAGGGACATAAGACCGGGGAGCTGTTTTTT	CASSPQGHKTGELFF
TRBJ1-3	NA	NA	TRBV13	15	TGTGCCAGCAGCTTAGGCCTGGACCAGGGAAACACCATATATTTT	CASSLGLDQGNTIYF
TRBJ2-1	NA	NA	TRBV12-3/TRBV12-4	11	TGTGCCAGCAGTTTTAGTAGGGAGCAGTTCTTC	CASSFSREQFF
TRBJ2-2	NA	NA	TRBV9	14	TGTGCCAGCAGCGTATTCTCGAACACCGGGGAGCTGTTTTTT	CASSVFSNTGELFF
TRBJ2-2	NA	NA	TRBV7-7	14	TGTGCTAGCAGCCTGGAGCTAAGTGGCGGGGAGCTGTTTTTT	CASSLELSGGELFF
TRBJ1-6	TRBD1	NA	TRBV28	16	TGTGCCAGCAGTTTTTTGACAGGGCTGGTAGATCGACCCCTCCACTTT	CASSFLTGLVDRPLHF
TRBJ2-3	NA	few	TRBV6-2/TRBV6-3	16	TGTGCCAGCAGTTACCGGGACGGTCGTAGCACAGATACGCAGTATTTT	CASSYRDGRSTDTQYF
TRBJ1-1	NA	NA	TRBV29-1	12	TGCAGCGCGCTCCGGTCTGACACTGAAGCTTTCTTT	CSALRSDTEAFF
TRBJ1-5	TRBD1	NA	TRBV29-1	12	TGCAGCGTTGAAGTAAACAGGGGGCAGGTGCATTTT	CSVEVNRGQVHF
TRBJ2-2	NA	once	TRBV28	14	TGTGCCAGCACTTCTTGGACTCTCACCGGGGAGCTGTTTTTT	CASTSWTLTGELFF
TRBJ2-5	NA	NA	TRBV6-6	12	TGTGCCAGCAGTTACTTCCAAGAGACCCAGTACTTC	CASSYFQETQYF
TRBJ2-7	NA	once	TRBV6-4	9	TGTGCCAGTTACGTCAAGCAGTACTTC	CASYVKQYF
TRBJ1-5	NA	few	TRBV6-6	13	TGTGCCAGCGTAGGGGGGGACGGTCAGCCCCAGCATTTT	CASVGGDGQPQHF
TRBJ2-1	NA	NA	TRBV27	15	TGTGCCAGCAGTTTTACGACAGTATCTTACAATGAGCAGTTCTTC	CASSFTTVSYNEQFF
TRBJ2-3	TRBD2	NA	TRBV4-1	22	TGCGCCAGCAGCCAAGATCGTTGGACTAGCGGGAGGCTCTTCTCTAGCACAGATACGCAGTATTTT	CASSQDRWTSGRLFSSTDTQYF
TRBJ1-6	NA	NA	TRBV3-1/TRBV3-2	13	TGTGCCAGCAGCAAGACCCGGGACTCACCCCTCCACTTT	CASSKTRDSPLHF
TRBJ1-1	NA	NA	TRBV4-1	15	TGCGCCAGCAGCCCGATCGACAGAGCGAACACTGAAGCTTTCTTT	CASSPIDRANTEAFF
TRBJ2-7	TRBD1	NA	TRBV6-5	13	TGTGCCAGCAGTTCTGACAGGGTCCACGAGCAGTACTTC	CASSSDRVHEQYF
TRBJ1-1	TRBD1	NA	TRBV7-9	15	TGTGCCAGCAGCTTCACAGGGGGCAGGGAGGCTGAAGCTTTCTTT	CASSFTGGREAEAFF
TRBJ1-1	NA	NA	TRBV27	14	TGTGCCAGCAGTTTATTCCTCGGTGCTGTGGTAGCTTTCTTT	CASSLFLGAVVAFF